The 14 T cell receptor beta chains below come from one sample, sequenced in a study of T cells after yellow fever vaccination. TCRdb used MiXCR to reprocess the 5' RACE reads, holding one entry per CDR3 protein. Of under 700,000 distinct CDR3 sequences in the sample, roughly 17% were seen once. The source material was PBMCs, sampled 5 to 6 days after the first yellow fever vaccination. All receptors come from a man between 18 and 29 years old who received the YFV17D yellow fever vaccine.

The chain carries TRBV29-1 and TRBJ2-1; TRBD2 aligns across 9 bases. Germline CDR1 reads SQVTM; CDR2 reads ANQGSEA. The CDR3 is 16 residues long. The V segment lost 0 bases and the J segment 0 bases; nucleotides outside the gene matches: 3. In DNA, the CDR3 is TGCAGCGTTGAAGAAGGGCGGGGGGGCTCCTACAATGAGCAGTTCTTC. Its protein is CSVEEGRGGSYNEQFF.

In its sample, this clonotype was seen a few times. The chain employs TRBV19 and TRBJ1-1; the D gene is possibly TRBD1 (5 bases). From germline, CDR1 is LNHDA and CDR2 SQIVND (reference sequence). V lost 5 bases to trimming and J lost 6 bases, with 10 bases between them. The CDR3 covers 12 residues. The CDR3 protein is CASSRAGPEAFF. In nucleotides, the CDR3 is TGTGCCAGTAGTCGGGCAGGGCCTGAAGCTTTCTTT.

In nucleotides, the CDR3 is TGCAGTGCTAGCTGGGGCAGTAATGAAAAACTGTTTTTT. Translated: CSASWGSNEKLFF. This chain joins TRBV20-1 and TRBJ1-4; the D gene is possibly TRBD1 (5 bases). With 3 bases removed from V and 4 bases from J, the gap between germline ends came to 9 bases. The CDR3 loop spans 13 amino acids. CDR1 and CDR2 from the germline V gene are DFQATT and SNEGSKA (reference sequence).

The chain employs TRBV2 and TRBJ1-6; the D gene is possibly TRBD1 (6 bases). CDR1 is SNHLY, CDR2 FYNNEI, per germline. The CDR3 covers 13 residues. The V gene lost 6 bases and the J gene lost 9 bases, with 12 bases spanning the gap. CDR3 loop: CASREGDFSPLHF. CDR3 DNA sequence: TGTGCCAGCAGGGAGGGGGATTTTTCACCCCTCCACTTT.

This sequence joins TRBV30 and TRBJ2-7, with unresolved D. The CDR3 is made up of 14 amino acids. Germline V gives CDR1 GTSNPN, CDR2 SVGIG (reference sequence). Trimming removed 0 bases at V and 2 bases at J, with 11 bases between. The CDR3 coding sequence is TGTGCCTGGAGTGTTCCCCCCTATACCTACGAGCAGTACTTC. Translation gives CAWSVPPYTYEQYF.

The V and J genes are TRBV12-3 or TRBV12-4 and TRBJ1-1; 7 bases map to TRBD1. The junction had 6 bases not matched to a gene; V was cut back by 3 bases and J by 2 bases. The CDR3 sequence is 15 residues long. Written as DNA, the CDR3 is TGTGCCAGCAGTTTGGGTGGAGGGGGCAACACTGAAGCTTTCTTT. Translation gives CASSLGGGGNTEAFF.

In its sample, this clonotype was seen a few times. The CDR3 DNA sequence: TGTGCCAGCAGCGCCGAGACAGGCAATCAGCCCCAGCATTTT. Its protein is CASSAETGNQPQHF. The V and J genes are TRBV9 and TRBJ1-5; TRBD1 is a possible D gene (5 bases). CDR1 SGDLS and CDR2 YYNGEE come from the germline V gene. The V end lost 3 bases, the J end lost 2 bases, and 9 bases lay between the germline ends. The length of the CDR3 is 14 residues.

This clonotype occurred a few times. V gene TRBV7-3 combines with J gene TRBJ2-3; D uncertain. The CDR3 is made up of 13 amino acids. Deletions cut 5 bases from V and 8 bases from J, with 14 bases between. Germline V CDR1 and CDR2: SGHTA, FQGTGA. Written as DNA, the CDR3 is TGTGCCAGCAGCCCCTACCACGGCGGTACGCAGTATTTT. Its translation is CASSPYHGGTQYF.

This clonotype was seen only a few times. The genes are TRBV20-1 and TRBJ2-3, with 14 bases that match TRBD2. CDR1 and CDR2 (germline): DFQATT, SNEGSKA (reference sequence). The CDR3 is 15 amino acids. Trimming took 5 bases from V and 5 from J; bases not matched to a gene: 6. The chain's CDR3 is CSALTSGGAKDTQYF. CDR3 nucleotide sequence: TGCAGTGCTTTGACTAGCGGGGGGGCCAAAGATACGCAGTATTTT.

The chain joins TRBV19 to TRBJ2-2, with 7 positions matching TRBD1. The CDR3 sequence is 15 residues long. Germline V CDR1 and CDR2: LNHDA, SQIVND (reference sequence). The junction had 12 bases not matched to a gene; V was cut back by 7 bases and J by 7 bases. CDR3 loop: CASNQDREGFGELFF. In DNA form, the CDR3 reads TGTGCCAGTAACCAAGACAGGGAAGGTTTCGGGGAGCTGTTTTTT.

This chain uses TRBV30 with TRBJ2-3; tentatively, D is TRBD2 (5 bases). Germline V lookup: CDR1 GTSNPN, CDR2 SVGIG (reference sequence). Trimming stripped 3 bases from V and 0 bases from J, with 10 bases between. This CDR3 region has 14 residues. The CDR3 sequence: CAWRAAPSTDTQYF. For the CDR3, the DNA is TGTGCCTGGAGAGCGGCACCTAGCACAGATACGCAGTATTTT.

The genes are TRBV24-1 and TRBJ2-1, with D perhaps TRBD1 (5 bases). Trimming shortened V by 7 bases and J by 12 bases, and 12 bases separated the two germline ends. From germline, CDR1 is KGHDR and CDR2 SFDVKD. The CDR3 extends over 11 amino acids. The CDR3 reads CATSYQGGQFF. The CDR3 DNA is TGTGCCACCAGCTACCAGGGTGGGCAGTTCTTC.

V and J are TRBV27 and TRBJ1-2; D perhaps matches TRBD1 (5 bases). Germline V gives CDR1 MNHEY, CDR2 SMNVEV (reference sequence). The CDR3 totals 15 residues. The V gene lost 1 base and the J gene lost 4 bases, with 13 bases spanning the gap. The CDR3 reads CASSLYQGAPYGYTF. The CDR3 DNA follows: TGTGCCAGCAGTTTATACCAGGGAGCTCCCTATGGCTACACCTTC.

This clonotype was seen a few times. In nucleotides, the CDR3 is TGCGCCAGCAGCTTGGAGGTCGCCCTCTCTGGGGCCAACGTCCTGACTTTC. This translates into CASSLEVALSGANVLTF. This chain uses TRBV5-1 with TRBJ2-6, with unresolved D. Trimming cost V 0 bases and J 0 bases, with 10 bases left between them. Germline V gives CDR1 SGHRS, CDR2 YFSETQ. The CDR3 totals 17 residues.